This entry features one T cell receptor beta chain sequence. Sequencing targeted expressed TCRB transcripts, as all isolated RNA had been reverse transcribed. Clones were sequenced by immunoSEQ multiplex PCR, and TCRdb holds only the in-frame ones, with some missing. In the table there are around 450,000 clones, 9.5% to 12% of which are singletons. Around 120 mL of blood, on average, came from one heparinised draw per donor. The sample comes from a study of beta chain features in type 1 diabetes. Sequences were obtained from naive CD4+ T cells from blood. The sequence was obtained from a woman aged 18-29 years in good health.

The CDR3 loop is CASNELTGYGYTF. CDR3 bases: TGTGCCAGCAATGAACTGACAGGCTATGGCTACACCTTC. The rearrangement joins TRBV28 to TRBJ1-2; D is perhaps TRBD1 (6 bases). The CDR3 is made up of 13 amino acids. V dropped 7 bases and J dropped 4 bases, with 13 bases sitting between them. CDR1 and CDR2 from the germline V gene are MDHEN and SYDVKM.